The clone carrying this T cell receptor (beta chain) was seen ten or more times. TCRdb independently ran MiXCR on the 5' RACE reads; one entry per CDR3 protein. The sample consists of hundreds of thousands of distinct CDR3 sequences, around 7.5% of them appearing once. The V gene end was trimmed by 1 base and the J gene end by 4 bases; junction bases not matched to a gene: 4. The CDR3 has 15 amino acids. The entry originates in a study of identical twins. These same records also appear under a second study, on yellow fever vaccine responses in identical twins.

This clonotype was obtained from a woman in her late teens or twenties in good health. The chain recombines TRBV12-3 or TRBV12-4 with TRBJ2-5; 9 bases are a match to TRBD1. The sample comprised PBMCs. The CDR3 loop is CASSLGNRGRETQYF. As DNA, the CDR3 is TGTGCCAGCAGTTTAGGTAACAGGGGGCGAGAGACCCAGTACTTC.